This T cell receptor beta chain was recovered during a study of cytomegalovirus exposure and HLA in healthy donors (dated by TCRdb to the late 2010s). Broadly, across the study: An earlier analysis of under 600 of the donors reported approximately 300 Gb of sequence data and 100 million to 140 million unique TCR beta sequences from 150 million to 200 million T cells. Roughly 300 gigabases of sequencing data and 70 million to 85 million unique TCR sequences were included in an early release covering about 700 HLA-typed donors. The genetic ancestry cluster associated with self-reported Caucasian donors included 70% to 85% of the roughly 400 genotyped donors. The study was designed to test whether signatures of past pathogen exposure could be identified by cataloging public T cell receptors. The study profiled the T cell repertoires of fewer than 850 subjects by immunosequencing and related them to cytomegalovirus serostatus. In addition to the first cohort of roughly 670 subjects, a separate validation cohort of approximately 130 different subjects was used. High-throughput TCR immunosequencing, statistical association of individual TCRs with disease status, and machine learning were combined to predict cytomegalovirus infection status. A later analysis re-analyzed previously published TCR beta repertoires from several hundred donors and added high-resolution HLA genotyping to study TCR occurrence patterns. The later analysis used no new phenotypic data to find candidate immune exposures, relying instead on TCR beta sequences and their occurrence across donors. An earlier analysis of fewer than 700 of the donors applied high-throughput TCR beta sequencing to assess whether each TCR beta V gene segment acted as functional or pseudogenic. Donor age, sex, ethnicity and CMV serostatus were collected together with the repertoire data. A later genetic analysis used genome-wide SNP genotypes for about three fifths of the roughly 700 donors, treating that subset as a discovery cohort. All discovery cohort repertoires had been generated on a single sequencing platform. HLA typing included class I and class II loci at four-digit resolution. Typing coverage differed by locus: A, B, C, DRB1 and DQB1 were typed in roughly 629-630 donors, DQA1 in approximately 520, DPA1 in approximately 610, and DPB1 in 450 to 490. Roughly five DR-DQ haplotypes were handled as single units for association and clustering, since linkage in the cohort was strong. Across approximately 400 genotyped donors of the cohort, an average of about 200,000 unique TCR beta nucleotide sequences per donor were sequenced, and 15% to 20% of those sequences were non-productive.

There are 16 amino acids in the CDR3, from cysteine to phenylalanine inclusive. Of the read, only the CDR3 DNA is kept; its 48 bases are in frame from base 1. V and J are truncated by 4 bases and 5 bases respectively, leaving an intervening sequence of 20 bases. CDR1 and CDR2 were assigned from the germline V gene as LGHNA and YNFKEQ. The library was built by means of the immunoSEQ multiplex PCR assay. The multiplex PCR relied on a mix of 60 forward primers for TCR Vbeta segments and 13 reverse primers for TCR Jbeta segments. The CDR3 region of rearranged TCR beta genes was amplified from genomic DNA with a multiplex PCR assay. Amplified TCR beta libraries were sequenced as 87-base-pair reads on the Illumina HiSeq System. As for how the authors treated the data: In a later analysis, some 80 million unique TCR beta chains were counted across the 666 repertoires, and roughly 9.9 million of these chains were shared by at least two donors. To remove PCR and sequencing errors, raw reads were error-corrected and collapsed into unique sequences using a nearest-neighbor algorithm that merged closely related sequences. To assign V, D and J gene segments, CDR3 sequences were aligned to IMGT reference sequences. Each retained sequence needed at least a six-nucleotide match to both a V gene segment and a J gene segment. Rearrangements were classified as productive when the CDR3 lacked stop codons and remained in frame with V and J, and all other rearrangements were classified as non-productive. Following IMGT convention, CDR3 was defined as the stretch from the second conserved V-encoded cysteine up to the conserved J-encoded phenylalanine. The earlier analysis of a few hundred of the donors excluded any sequence lacking an unambiguous match to a single V gene segment. In an earlier analysis of approximately 590 of the donors, V segments were called functional above 56.7% productive rearrangements and were called segregating when the between-donor standard deviation exceeded 5%. A statistical classification framework was built for diagnosing cytomegalovirus status from the catalog of TCR beta chain sequences. A later analysis assigned V and J genes by comparing TCR nucleotide sequences with IMGT/GENE-DB human TR gene sequences. Using the TCRdist pipeline, a later analysis assigned CDR3 sequences along with most-parsimonious VDJ recombination scenarios. In a later analysis, each TCR beta chain was defined by its CDR3 amino acid sequence together with its V-gene family, and reads without a unique V-gene family were excluded. A later analysis removed several hundred highly shared, low-generation-probability nucleotide sequences to deal with suspected cross-contamination and a sequencing artifact. A later analysis calculated a clonal expansion index for each public chain from normalized within-repertoire ranks of inferred template counts. In a later analysis, generation probabilities were computed using a VDJ recombination model fitted to out-of-frame rearrangements, and the results were checked against IGoR. In a later analysis, TCR-TCR, TCR-HLA and TCR-CMV co-occurrence was scored with hypergeometric tests, and a repertoire-size bias correction was applied to TCR pairs. False discovery rates were estimated in a later analysis by permuting HLA or CMV assignments 20 times. In a later analysis, co-occurring TCRs were grouped with DBSCAN, and TCRdist sequence similarity was added when clustering was performed within HLA-allele-positive subsets. Co-occurrence clustering excluded repertoires with fewer than 30,000 or more than 120,000 public chains, plus five with anomalous nucleotide sharing. TCRdb took over this immuneACCESS table, retaining in-frame rearrangements with V and J assigned. Such tables are incomplete; in checked studies, under half of the missing clones stem from an unresolved V gene, and the remainder is unexplained. The DNA gave D and trimming, while V, J and clone size come from that table. For this sample there are roughly 170,000 clones; around 80% appear just once. Around 4.3% of the sample is taken by the ten largest.

Summary of the overall study and its limitations: A further reported finding was that TCR beta sequences accurately predicted the HLA-A and HLA-B alleles for most subjects in the first cohort. Some 16 rarely observed V segments, including chromosome 9 orphons, were excluded from the earlier analysis of a few hundred of the donors because counts were too low. When HLA alleles, especially DR and DQ, strongly co-occurred, attributing TCR associations to individual alleles was difficult. The classifier was reported to diagnose cytomegalovirus status with high specificity and sensitivity in both the original cohort and the validation cohort. It was suggested by the authors that the approach could potentially be generalized to other disease states and immunological phenotypes. While some public TCRs were present in many individuals, most TCR sequences turned up only very rarely across donors. A later analysis associated 17,000 or so TCR beta sequences with specific HLA alleles at a false discovery rate of 0.05. Compared with equally common non-associated chains, HLA-associated TCR beta chains in a later analysis were more clonally expanded and had lower generation probabilities. According to a later genetic analysis, donors in an Asian-associated ancestry cluster had fewer N-insertions in productive TCRs than the approximately 690-donor mean. In vitro tests confirmed that a few of the cytomegalovirus-associated TCR beta chains recognize cytomegalovirus antigens. Linkage disequilibrium might explain the correlated functional status among segregating V segments, but an unknown experimental factor could not be ruled out. The 87-base-pair reads could not distinguish some IMGT-functional V segments, including TRBV6-2 and TRBV6-3, so those segments were excluded. CMV serostatus was the only immune exposure information available for the cohort. In a later analysis, most CMV-associated TCR beta chains were found to appear HLA-restricted, with HLA associations seemingly driven largely by CMV exposure. Because HLA typing was missing for some donors at each locus, association tests included only the typed subset. In a later analysis, several top co-occurrence clusters were reported to appear linked to parvovirus B19, influenza, CMV and Epstein-Barr virus. Sequencing depth was assumed to be roughly uniform across donors in the presence/absence analyses, though that assumption may not hold. V-gene and J-gene trimming of TCR beta chains was associated with a missense DCLRE1C variant in a later genetic analysis, and the association was replicated in an independent cohort. A later analysis found that TCR association rates varied across HLA loci, with DRB1 alleles showing the most associated TCRs and HLA-C alleles the fewest. In this cohort, only TCR beta chains were sequenced, and detectable features were limited by the absence of alpha or paired-chain data. In the study, around 150 TCR beta chains were listed as associated with cytomegalovirus. An earlier analysis of 450 to 750 of the donors showed that most TCR beta V segments appeared in productive rearrangements either about 87% or about 30% of the time, which broadly matched IMGT annotations. A cluster of highly shared sequence variants was judged likely to be a technical artifact of the sequencing pipeline.

A note on this clone: Which antigen it targets is not known. No much larger clonotype is one base removed from it; base qualities were not supplied.

The cohort was made up of 500 to 850 healthy bone marrow donors. All cohort members were sampled while nominally healthy, although unrecorded immune exposures were likely present. The donor tested CMV seropositive and was one of the 289 seropositive cohort members. Every donor gave a peripheral blood sample, and the peripheral blood mononuclear cells from that sample were used for TCR beta sequencing. Genomic DNA was extracted from the blood cell samples with the Qiagen DNeasy Blood Extraction Kit. The sequenced material came from PBMCs. Recombination connected TRBV4-2 to TRBJ2-5, and TRBD2 may be the D gene, going by 6 matching bases. The clonotype comes from a woman aged 45 to 65 in good health and CMV-seropositive. Here is the DNA: TGTGCCAGCAGCCGTAGATTAGCGGAGGAGGGGGAGACCCAGTACTTC. Its translation reads: CASSRRLAEEGETQYF.